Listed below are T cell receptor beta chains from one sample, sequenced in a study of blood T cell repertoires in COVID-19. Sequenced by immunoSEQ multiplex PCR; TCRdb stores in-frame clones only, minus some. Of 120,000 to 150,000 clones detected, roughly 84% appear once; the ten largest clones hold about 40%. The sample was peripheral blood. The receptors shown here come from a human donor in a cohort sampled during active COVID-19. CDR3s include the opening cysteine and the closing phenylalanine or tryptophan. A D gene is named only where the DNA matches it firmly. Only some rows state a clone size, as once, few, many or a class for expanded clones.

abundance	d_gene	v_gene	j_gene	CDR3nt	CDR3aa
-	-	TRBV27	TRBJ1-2	TGTGCCAGCAGTCCGACTCGCGACGGGAGCTACACCTTC	CASSPTRDGSYTF
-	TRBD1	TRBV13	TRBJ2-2	TGTGCCAGCAGCAAGGGACAGCTTATGAACACCGGGGAGCTGTTTTTT	CASSKGQLMNTGELFF
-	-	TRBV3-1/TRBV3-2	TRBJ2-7	TGTGCCAGCAGCCCCCAAATCTCCTACGAGCAGTACTTC	CASSPQISYEQYF
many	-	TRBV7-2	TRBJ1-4	TGTGCCAGCAGCTTCAACTCCGGGGGGAGGGGTGAAAAACTGTTTTTT	CASSFNSGGRGEKLFF
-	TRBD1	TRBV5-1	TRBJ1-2	TGCGCCAGCAGCTCGGGACAGGGTAACTATGGCTACACCTTC	CASSSGQGNYGYTF
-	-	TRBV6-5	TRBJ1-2	TGTGCCAGCAGTTACTCGAACAGGCCTTCTAACTATGGCTACACCTTC	CASSYSNRPSNYGYTF
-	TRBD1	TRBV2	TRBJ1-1	TGTGCCAGCAGTTTTCAGACAGGGGGGATGAACACTGAAGCTTTCTTT	CASSFQTGGMNTEAFF
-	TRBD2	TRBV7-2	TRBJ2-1	TGTGCCAGCAGCTTAGCCGTAGCGGGGGGGCCGTCCTACAATGAGCAGTTCTTC	CASSLAVAGGPSYNEQFF
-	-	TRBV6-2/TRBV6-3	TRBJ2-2	TGTGCCAGCAGTCGCTCAGCGAACACCGGGGAGCTGTTTTTT	CASSRSANTGELFF
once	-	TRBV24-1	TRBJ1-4	TGTGCCACCTCCCGGGGAGGTAATGAAAAACTGTTTTTT	CATSRGGNEKLFF
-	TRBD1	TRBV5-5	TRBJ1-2	TGTGCCAGCAGCTTCATATTGACAGGGGACGGCTACACCTTC	CASSFILTGDGYTF
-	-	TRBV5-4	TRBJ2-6	TGTGCCAGCAGCTCACCAGGGTCTGGGGCCAACGTCCTGACTTTC	CASSSPGSGANVLTF
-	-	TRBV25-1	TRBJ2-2	TGTGCCAGCAGTCGACAGCGCGCGAACACCGGGGAGCTGTTTTTT	CASSRQRANTGELFF
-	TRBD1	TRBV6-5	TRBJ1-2	TGTGCCAGCAGCCTCGACAGGGGCGCTTCTGGCTACACCTTC	CASSLDRGASGYTF
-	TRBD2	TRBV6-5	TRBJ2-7	TGTGCCAGCAGTCTAGCGGGGGGCTACGAGCAGTACTTC	CASSLAGGYEQYF
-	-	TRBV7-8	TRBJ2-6	TGTGCCAGCAGCTTAGGGAGGGCTGGGGCCAACGTCCTGACTTTC	CASSLGRAGANVLTF
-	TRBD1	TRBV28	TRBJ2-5	TGTGCCAGCAGTTCGACAGGGGGTAAAGAGACCCAGTACTTC	CASSSTGGKETQYF
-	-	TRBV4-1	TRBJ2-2	TGCGCCAGCAGCCTAACTGATCAGGGAACCGGGGAGCTGTTTTTT	CASSLTDQGTGELFF
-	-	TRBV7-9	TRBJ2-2	TGTGCCAGCAGTTTTTACCTCGGACACGGGGAGCTGTTTTTT	CASSFYLGHGELFF
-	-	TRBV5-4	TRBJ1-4	TGTGCCAGCAGCCCCGGGGAGGGGAGGGGTGAAAAACTGTTTTTT	CASSPGEGRGEKLFF
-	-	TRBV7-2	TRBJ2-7	TGTGCCAGCAGCTTAGGAGGTAGGACGGGGGCCTACGAGCAGTACTTC	CASSLGGRTGAYEQYF
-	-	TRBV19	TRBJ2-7	TGTGCCAGTAGTCCCCGGGAGAACTCCTACGAGCAGTACTTC	CASSPRENSYEQYF